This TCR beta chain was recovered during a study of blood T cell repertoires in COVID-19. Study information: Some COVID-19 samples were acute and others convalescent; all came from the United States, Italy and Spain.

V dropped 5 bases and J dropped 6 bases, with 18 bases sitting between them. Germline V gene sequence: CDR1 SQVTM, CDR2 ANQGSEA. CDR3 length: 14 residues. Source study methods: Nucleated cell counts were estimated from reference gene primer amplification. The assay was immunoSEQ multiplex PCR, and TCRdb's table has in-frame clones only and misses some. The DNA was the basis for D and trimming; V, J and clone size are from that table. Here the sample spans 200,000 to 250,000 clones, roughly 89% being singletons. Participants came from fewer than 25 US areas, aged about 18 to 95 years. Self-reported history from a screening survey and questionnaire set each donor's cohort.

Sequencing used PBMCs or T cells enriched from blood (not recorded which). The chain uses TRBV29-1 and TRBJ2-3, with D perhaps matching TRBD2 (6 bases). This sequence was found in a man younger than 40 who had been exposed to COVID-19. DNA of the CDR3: TGCAGCGTTCCCGGACTACATTCGTTGGATACGCAGTATTTT. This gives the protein CSVPGLHSLDTQYF.